The clone carrying this T cell receptor beta chain was detected only a few times. The CDR3 covers 20 residues. J lost 1 base, V lost 0 bases, and 14 bases had no gene match. Germline V gene data show CDR1 as SGHAT and CDR2 as FQNNGV. The entry originates in a study of beta chain features in type 1 diabetes. Isolated RNA was reverse transcribed in full, so expressed TCRB transcripts were sequenced. Sequenced by immunoSEQ multiplex PCR; TCRdb stores in-frame clones only, minus some. The data show hundreds of thousands of clones, with about 14% seen just once and approximately 0.099% held by the top ten.

The receptor was derived from a man aged 18-30 years in good health. Sequencing used naive CD4+ T cells from blood. V gene TRBV11-2 combines with J gene TRBJ2-1; TRBD2 matches 8 bases. For the CDR3, the DNA is TGTGCCAGCAGCTTAGATGGTCTAGCGGGTGCGGCGCCGTCCTACAATGAGCAGTTCTTC. Translated, it gives CASSLDGLAGAAPSYNEQFF.